These 29 T cell receptor beta chains were all obtained from the same sample, sequenced in a study of blood T cell repertoires in COVID-19. Data came from immunoSEQ multiplex PCR; TCRdb stores just in-frame clones and leaves some out. The table includes 30,000 to 35,000 clones, roughly 80% detected once. The sequencing input was peripheral blood. All receptors derive from an elderly man with active or convalescent COVID-19.

This sequence joins TRBV21-1 and TRBJ2-7; the D segment call TRBD1 is taken from the table without a DNA check. TRBV21-1 is given as a pseudogene. The CDR3 spans 17 residues. The CDR3 loop reads CASSGAELFLSSYEQYF. CDR3 nucleotides: TGTGCCAGCAGCGGGGCCGAATTGTTTCTTAGCTCCTACGAGCAGTACTTC.

This chain uses TRBV11-2 with TRBJ1-6; D is perhaps TRBD1 (5 bases). V lost 5 bases and J 8 bases, leaving 16 bases between the germline ends. In germline, CDR1 is SGHAT, CDR2 FQNNGV. This CDR3 spans 15 amino acids. The CDR3 reads CASSKIGQGDSPLHF. The CDR3 region has the DNA TGTGCCAGCAGCAAGATTGGGCAGGGCGATTCACCCCTCCACTTT.

This clone has only a few counts. The chain couples TRBV9 to TRBJ2-3, with 8 nucleotides matching TRBD2. The trim removed 4 bases at V and 0 bases at J, leaving 7 bases unmatched. Per germline, CDR1 SGDLS and CDR2 YYNGEE. This CDR3 contains 16 residues. The CDR3 region has the DNA TGTGCCAGCAGCCCTCTCGGGGGGGGTAGCACAGATACGCAGTATTTT. It translates to CASSPLGGGSTDTQYF.

The rearrangement uses TRBV29-1 and TRBJ2-1, with TRBD2 as a possible D gene (6 bases). Trimming stripped 6 bases from V and 13 bases from J, with 13 bases between. The CDR3 length is 10 residues. CDR1 SQVTM and CDR2 ANQGSEA come from the germline V gene. This chain's CDR3 is CSVFSGGQFF. DNA for the CDR3: TGCAGCGTCTTTTCCGGGGGTCAGTTCTTC.

V is TRBV11-3 and J is TRBJ2-3; the D gene is possibly TRBD2 (6 bases). Germline V gene lookup returns CDR1 SGHNT and CDR2 YENEEA. The CDR3 contains 16 residues. V lost 1 base and J 4 bases, leaving 15 bases between the germline ends. The CDR3 nucleotides are TGTGCCAGCAGCTTAGTCTACGGGAGTGGGGCAGATACGCAGTATTTT. Translated, it gives CASSLVYGSGADTQYF. The full variable domain, with the rest looked up from reference TRBV11-3 and TRBJ2-3, is EAGVVQSPRYKIIEKKQPVAFWCNPISGHNTLYWYLQNLGQGPELLIRYENEEAVDDSQLPKDRFSAERLKGVDSTLKIQPAELGDSAVYLCASSLVYGSGADTQYFGPGTRLTVL.

V usage is TRBV18 and J usage is TRBJ1-5, with 7 bases matching TRBD1. Trimming took 4 bases from V and 4 from J; bases not matched to a gene: 7. From germline, CDR1 is KGHSH and CDR2 LQKENI. The CDR3 contains 15 residues. The CDR3 DNA sequence: TGTGCCAGCTCACTCGGACAGGTTGGGAATCAGCCCCAGCATTTT. Translating it yields CASSLGQVGNQPQHF.

The J gene is TRBJ1-4, the V gene TRBV6-5; no reliable D call. Trimming left V 7 bases short and J 8 bases short, with 14 bases between. Germline CDR1 reads MNHEY; CDR2 reads SVGAGI. This CDR3 spans 13 amino acids. The DNA for the CDR3 is TGTGCCAGCATGACGGTCCGAGGGGAAAAACTGTTTTTT. This translates into CASMTVRGEKLFF.

This sequence joins TRBV4-2 and TRBJ2-3; 9 positions agree with TRBD2. Germline values: CDR1 LGHNA, CDR2 YNFKEQ. The V segment lost 0 bases and the J segment 1 base; nucleotides outside the gene matches: 5. This CDR3 contains 17 residues. The CDR3 here is CASSQDMASGGTDTQYF. CDR3 in DNA: TGTGCCAGCAGCCAAGATATGGCTAGCGGGGGCACAGATACGCAGTATTTT.

The table lists this clone with a count of one. Other nucleotide sequences in the sample specify the same CDR3. J is TRBJ1-4 and V is TRBV28, with 8 bases that match TRBD1. This CDR3 is built from 16 residues. Trimming at V came to 3 bases and at J to 5 bases, leaving 8 bases not matched to a gene. Germline V gene lookup returns CDR1 MDHEN and CDR2 SYDVKM. The CDR3 bases are TGTGCCAGCAGTTTGCAGGGGGCATTGACCAATGAAAAACTGTTTTTT. This encodes CASSLQGALTNEKLFF.

The chain couples TRBV5-8 to TRBJ2-3; no firm D call. The CDR3 contains 15 residues. Germline V gives CDR1 SGHTS, CDR2 YDEGEE. V was cut by 0 bases and J by 0 bases, with 8 bases left in between. The CDR3 region is CASSLGLQSTDTQYF. CDR3 DNA: TGTGCCAGCAGCTTGGGCTTGCAGAGCACAGATACGCAGTATTTT.

The chain links TRBV4-3 to TRBJ2-2; D is possibly TRBD2 (5 bases). The CDR3 is 15 residues long. CDR1 LGHNA and CDR2 YSLEER come from the germline V gene. V was clipped by 2 bases and J by 6 bases, with 13 bases between them. CDR3: CASSQHTTSSGELFF. In nucleotides, the CDR3 is TGCGCCAGCAGCCAACACACAACTAGTTCCGGGGAGCTGTTTTTT.

The chain recombines TRBV18 with TRBJ2-1; TRBD2 matches at 9 bases. Per germline, CDR1 KGHSH and CDR2 LQKENI. The CDR3 length is 15 residues. V shed 4 bases, J shed 5 bases, and the junction held 6 bases outside the gene matches. CDR3 residues: CASSRGLAGNNEQFF. In nucleotides, the CDR3 is TGTGCCAGCTCACGGGGCCTAGCGGGGAACAATGAGCAGTTCTTC.

The rearrangement uses TRBV7-8 and TRBJ1-1, with D possibly TRBD1 on 5 matching bases. The CDR3 length is 15 residues. Between the trimmed V and J ends, which lost 5 bases and 1 base, there was a span of 14 bases. CDR1 is SGHVS, CDR2 FQNEAQ, per germline. The CDR3 DNA reads TGTGCCAGCAGCCTCAGAACCCAGGGGAACACTGAAGCTTTCTTT. Amino acid sequence: CASSLRTQGNTEAFF. The complete variable domain, with remaining parts taken from reference TRBV7-8 and TRBJ1-1, reads GAGVSQSPRYKVAKRGQDVALRCDPISGHVSLFWYQQALGQGPEFLTYFQNEAQLDKSGLPSDRFFAERPEGSVSTLKIQRTQQEDSAVYLCASSLRTQGNTEAFFGQGTRLTVV.

This chain uses TRBV28 with TRBJ1-2; D perhaps matches TRBD1 (6 bases). CDR1 and CDR2 (germline): MDHEN, SYDVKM. V gave up 10 bases and J gave up 3 bases, with 15 bases separating them. This CDR3 is 13 amino acids long. CDR3 sequence reads: CAINRESDYGYTF. CDR3 sequence (DNA): TGTGCCATAAACAGGGAGTCTGACTATGGCTACACCTTC.

The count of this clone is one. The rearrangement joins TRBV4-1 to TRBJ2-3; 7 nucleotides match TRBD2. The CDR3 has 18 residues. Germline loops: CDR1 MGHRA, CDR2 YSYEKL. V lost 0 bases and J lost 4; bases outside the gene matches: 13. This CDR3 reads CASSQDLRRASGADTQYF. DNA of the CDR3: TGCGCCAGCAGCCAAGATCTTCGTAGGGCTAGCGGTGCAGATACGCAGTATTTT.

The chain links TRBV19 to TRBJ1-1, with D possibly being TRBD1 (5 bases). This CDR3 is 13 amino acids long. The V end lost 9 bases, the J end lost 4 bases, and 15 bases lay between the germline ends. The germline V gene encodes CDR1 LNHDA and CDR2 SQIVND (reference sequence). The CDR3 reads CASTRSQGTEAFF. The CDR3 region has the DNA TGTGCCAGCACTCGGTCCCAGGGCACTGAAGCTTTCTTT.

V is TRBV18 and J is TRBJ2-7; TRBD2 matches 7 bases. The CDR3 has 16 amino acids. J gave up 4 bases and V 3 bases, and 12 bases lay outside the gene matches. CDR1 KGHSH and CDR2 LQKENI come from the germline V gene. The CDR3 region has the DNA TGTGCCAGCTCACCCCCTGCTGTAGCGGGTGGTTACGAGCAGTACTTC. This encodes CASSPPAVAGGYEQYF.

The chain employs TRBV11-3 and TRBJ1-5; 9 bases line up with TRBD1. The V segment lost 3 bases and the J segment 1 base; nucleotides outside the gene matches: 16. The CDR3 has 20 residues. The V gene's germline CDR1 is SGHNT and CDR2 YENEEA. The CDR3 region is CASSFLPPGQGLRSNQPQHF. CDR3 nucleotide sequence: TGTGCCAGCAGCTTCCTCCCTCCGGGACAGGGCTTGAGGAGCAATCAGCCCCAGCATTTT.

This chain joins TRBV5-1 and TRBJ2-2, with a tentative D call TRBD1 (6 bases). Trimming took 3 bases from V and 2 from J, leaving 17 bases between them. This CDR3 region has 17 residues. Germline CDR1 and CDR2: SGHRS and YFSETQ. The CDR3 reads CASSSKIGTLNTGELFF. DNA of the CDR3: TGCGCCAGCAGCTCAAAAATCGGGACACTTAACACCGGGGAGCTGTTTTTT. Together with reference TRBV5-1 and TRBJ2-2, the CDR3 gives the full variable domain: KAGVTQTPRYLIKTRGQQVTLSCSPISGHRSVSWYQQTPGQGLQFLFEYFSETQRNKGNFPGRFSGRQFSNSRSEMNVSTLELGDSALYLCASSSKIGTLNTGELFFGEGSRLTVL.

This clone was seen only a few times. The rearrangement uses TRBV5-6 and TRBJ2-3; 9 bases fit TRBD1. Germline V gene sequence: CDR1 SGHDT, CDR2 YYEEEE. There are 15 residues in the CDR3. V dropped 0 bases and J dropped 6; count of bases not matched to a gene: 5. CDR3 loop: CASSLGGQGLDTQYF. CDR3 nucleotides: TGTGCCAGCAGCTTGGGGGGACAGGGCTTGGATACGCAGTATTTT.

The gene calls are TRBV28 and TRBJ1-2; the match to TRBD1 covers 7 bases. The trim removed 6 bases at V and 5 bases at J, leaving 3 bases unmatched. CDR3 length equals 12 residues. Germline CDR1 reads MDHEN; CDR2 reads SYDVKM. The CDR3: CASSDRAYGYTF. The CDR3 coding sequence is TGTGCCAGCAGCGACAGGGCGTATGGCTACACCTTC.

The rearrangement joins TRBV7-9 to TRBJ2-7; possible D gene TRBD2, 5 bases. V was shortened by 3 bases and J by 2 bases, with 8 bases between the two germline ends. CDR3 length equals 13 residues. Germline CDR1 and CDR2: SEHNR and FQNEAQ (reference sequence). CDR3 amino acids: CASSFRDTYEQYF. CDR3 nucleotides: TGTGCCAGCAGCTTCCGGGATACCTACGAGCAGTACTTC.

J is TRBJ1-1 and V is TRBV28; 7 bases fit TRBD1. Per germline, CDR1 MDHEN and CDR2 SYDVKM. This CDR3 has 14 amino acids. V lost 6 bases and J lost 1; bases outside the gene matches: 5. The CDR3 coding sequence is TGTGCCAGCAGGGTGGGACAGACGAACACTGAAGCTTTCTTT. It specifies CASRVGQTNTEAFF.

V gene TRBV28 combines with J gene TRBJ2-1; 8 bases map to TRBD2. V trimming: 8 bases; J trimming: 7 bases; junction bases outside the gene matches: 10. The CDR3 covers 14 residues. The germline CDR1 and CDR2 sequences are MDHEN and SYDVKM. CDR3 DNA sequence: TGTGCCAGCGATAGCGGGGTGGGTGGTAATGAGCAGTTCTTC. Translating gives CASDSGVGGNEQFF.

The chain uses TRBV13 and TRBJ1-3; 9 nucleotides align to TRBD1. CDR1 is PRHDT and CDR2 is FYEKMQ in the germline V gene (reference sequence). This CDR3 comprises 17 residues. Unmatched junction bases numbered 8, after V lost 4 bases and J lost 1 base. CDR3 region: CASSSFGTGTSGNTIYF. CDR3 nucleotides: TGTGCCAGCAGCTCCTTTGGGACAGGGACATCTGGAAACACCATATATTTT.

The chain recombines TRBV27 with TRBJ2-3; D might be TRBD2 (5 bases). In germline, CDR1 is MNHEY, CDR2 SMNVEV (reference sequence). Trimming removed 3 bases from V and 5 bases from J, with 15 bases in between. This CDR3 has 15 residues. The DNA for the CDR3 is TGTGCCAGCAGTTTGCGAGGGCCCAGTAGAGATACGCAGTATTTT. Translation: CASSLRGPSRDTQYF.

This rearrangement joins TRBV13 to TRBJ2-7, with a tentative D call TRBD2 (6 bases). V lost 0 bases and J 1 base, leaving 13 bases between the germline ends. CDR3 size: 16 residues. CDR1 and CDR2 (germline): PRHDT, FYEKMQ (reference sequence). The CDR3 nucleotides are TGTGCCAGCAGCTTAGGTACGGGAGTACCTTCCTACGAGCAGTACTTC. Translated, it gives CASSLGTGVPSYEQYF.

This clone was seen a handful of times. J is TRBJ2-1 and V is TRBV7-9; D is perhaps TRBD2 (5 bases). The V end lost 4 bases, the J end lost 5 bases, and 18 bases lay between the germline ends. This CDR3 region has 16 residues. Germline assignment: CDR1 SEHNR and CDR2 FQNEAQ (reference sequence). The CDR3 region is CASSSVSFRGNNEQFF. The CDR3 nucleotides read TGTGCCAGCAGCTCAGTGAGTTTCCGGGGAAACAATGAGCAGTTCTTC.

V is TRBV29-1 and J is TRBJ1-1, with TRBD1 identical over 7 bases. With 6 bases clipped from V and 8 bases from J, the junction kept 6 bases outside the gene matches. CDR3 length: 11 residues. Germline CDR1 and CDR2: SQVTM and ANQGSEA. For the CDR3, the DNA is TGCAGCGTCGGGACAGCGAGGGAAGCTTTCTTT. It codes for CSVGTAREAFF.